This T cell receptor (beta chain) was documented in a study of blood T cell repertoires in COVID-19. The overall study: Sources were T cells, B-cell-depleted T cells, or PBMCs; the material itself was cDNA or gDNA.

In the source study's methods: How many nucleated cells were present was estimated from reference gene primer amplification. Profiling relied on immunoSEQ multiplex PCR, and the TCRdb table lists in-frame clones only, not all of them. The D gene and trimming were derived from the DNA, and the V and J assignments and clone size from that table. The sample yields some 170,000 clones, over 80% seen once. V lost 4 bases, J lost 0 bases, and 16 bases lay in between. The CDR3 contains 16 residues. Per the germline V gene, CDR1 is SEHNR and CDR2 is FQNEAQ (reference sequence). This sequence was found in a woman between 45 and 65 years old with acute or convalescent COVID-19. The sequencing input was peripheral blood. The rearrangement joins TRBV7-9 to TRBJ2-7; a weak D match, TRBD1 (6 bases). In nucleotides, the CDR3 is TGTGCCAGCAGCTCAGTTGGGGGCGGCTACTCCTACGAGCAGTACTTC. Protein product: CASSSVGGGYSYEQYF.